The clone carrying this T cell receptor (beta chain) was observed at least ten times. The antigen remains unidentified. The data belong to a study of T cell repertoires in cytomegalovirus infection. Across the study: Recently identified HLA-C-restricted CMV epitopes and well-studied HLA-B-restricted CMV epitopes were used by the study. Signatures in public TCR beta sequences pointed to both CMV infection and matching HLA type.

Germline V gene sequence: CDR1 SGHTA, CDR2 FQGNSA. Trimming removed 6 bases at V and 3 bases at J, with 23 bases between. The CDR3 sequence is 17 residues long. TCRdb independently ran MiXCR on the reads; one entry per CDR3 protein. The top ten clones hold roughly 15% of a sample with some 310,000 distinct CDR3 sequences, roughly 25% of them seen once. Sequencing was performed on cultured PBMCs, taken from culture after CMV antigen stimulation. The clonotype originates from a human donor in good health (CMV status not recorded). Some clones in this sample may be carry-over from other donors' samples. The chain employs TRBV7-2 and TRBJ1-1; tentative D call: TRBD1 (6 bases). The DNA for the CDR3 is TGTGCCAGCAGACGGCTAATCAGGGGTGGCGGGGACACTGAAGCTTTCTTT. Translated: CASRRLIRGGGDTEAFF.